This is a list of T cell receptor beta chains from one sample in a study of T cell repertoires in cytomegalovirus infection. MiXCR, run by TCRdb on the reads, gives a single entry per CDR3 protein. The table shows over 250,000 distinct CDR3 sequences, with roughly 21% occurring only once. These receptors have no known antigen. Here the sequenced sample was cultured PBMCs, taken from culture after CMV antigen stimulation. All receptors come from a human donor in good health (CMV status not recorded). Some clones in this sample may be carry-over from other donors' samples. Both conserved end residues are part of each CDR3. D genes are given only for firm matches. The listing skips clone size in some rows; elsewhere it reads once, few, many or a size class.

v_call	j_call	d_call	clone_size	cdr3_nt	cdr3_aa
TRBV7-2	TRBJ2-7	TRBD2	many	TGTGCCAGCAGCGGGCGGGGGGGCGACGAGCAGTACTTC	CASSGRGGDEQYF
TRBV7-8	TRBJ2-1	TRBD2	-	TGTGCCAGCAGCTTAACGGGGACTAGCGGGAGGTCTGAGCAGTTCTTC	CASSLTGTSGRSEQFF
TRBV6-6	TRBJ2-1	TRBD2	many	TGTGCCAGCAGTTACTCGACTAGCGGGAGAGCTGAGCAGTTCTTC	CASSYSTSGRAEQFF
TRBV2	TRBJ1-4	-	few	TGTGCCAGCAGTGAAACTGAAAAACTGTTTTTT	CASSETEKLFF
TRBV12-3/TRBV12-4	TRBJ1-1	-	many	TGTGCCAGCAGCTTTCAAAGGAACACTGAAGCTTTCTTT	CASSFQRNTEAFF
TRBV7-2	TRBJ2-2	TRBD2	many	TGTGCCAGCAGCTTAGATAGCGGGAGGGCCGGGGAGCTGTTTTTT	CASSLDSGRAGELFF
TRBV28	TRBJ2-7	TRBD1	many	TGTGCCAGCAGGGGACAGGGGCGGATTGCCTACGAGCAGTACTTC	CASRGQGRIAYEQYF
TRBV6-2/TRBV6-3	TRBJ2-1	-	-	TGTGCCAGCAGTTACACCGACCTTCTCTCGTACAATGAGCAGTTCTTC	CASSYTDLLSYNEQFF
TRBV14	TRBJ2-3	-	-	TGTGCCAGCAGCCAAGATAGGAGGCTAGCGTTAGCAGATACGCAGTATTTT	CASSQDRRLALADTQYF
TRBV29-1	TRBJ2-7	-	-	TGCAGCGTCCTTATGTTGTACGAGCAGTACTTC	CSVLMLYEQYF
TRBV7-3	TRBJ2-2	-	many	TGTGCCAGCAGCTCCCAGGGTGCCGGGGAGCTGTTTTTT	CASSSQGAGELFF
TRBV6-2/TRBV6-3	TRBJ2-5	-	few	TGTGCCAGCAGTTACGCCGGGAAAGAGACCCAGTACTTC	CASSYAGKETQYF
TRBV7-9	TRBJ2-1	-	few	TGTGCCAGCAGCTTAAGGGACGGAGCCTACAATGAGCAGTTCTTC	CASSLRDGAYNEQFF
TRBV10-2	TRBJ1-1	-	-	TGCGCCAGCAGTGAGGAGTCCATGAACACTGAAGCTTTCTTT	CASSEESMNTEAFF
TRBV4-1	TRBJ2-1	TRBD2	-	TGCGCCAGCAGCCAACGCCTAGGTGTAGGACTAGTGGTTGGTGAGCAGTTCTTC	CASSQRLGVGLVVGEQFF
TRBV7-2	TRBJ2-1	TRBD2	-	TGTGCCAGCAGCTTGCTTGGACTAGCGGGTATCACCAGGAACTACAATGAGCAGTTCTTC	CASSLLGLAGITRNYNEQFF
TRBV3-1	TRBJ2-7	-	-	TGTGCCAGCAGCTGGCGGGACTCCGAGCAGTACTTC	CASSWRDSEQYF
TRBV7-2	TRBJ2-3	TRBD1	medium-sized	TGTGCCAGCAGCTTGTCGACAGGGCGCGCAGATACGCAGTATTTT	CASSLSTGRADTQYF
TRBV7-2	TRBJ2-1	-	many	TGTGCCAGCAGCTTAGGTCGCAGCAATGAGCAGTTCTTC	CASSLGRSNEQFF
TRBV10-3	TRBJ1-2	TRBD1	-	TGTGCCATCAGACCGACAGGGGACTACTATGGCTACACCTTC	CAIRPTGDYYGYTF
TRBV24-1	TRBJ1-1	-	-	TGTGCCACCAGTGATACAGGGAGGGCTGAAGCTTTCTTT	CATSDTGRAEAFF
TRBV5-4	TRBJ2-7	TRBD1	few	TGTGCCAGCAGCTTGGCCGGACAGGGATCCTACGAGCAGTACTTC	CASSLAGQGSYEQYF
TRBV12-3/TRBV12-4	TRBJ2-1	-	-	TGTGCCAGCCGACAGACAGCATACAATGAGCAGTTCTTC	CASRQTAYNEQFF
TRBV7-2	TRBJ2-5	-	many	TGTGCCAGCAGCTCAGCGATCAGGGGGGGGACCCAGTACTTC	CASSSAIRGGTQYF
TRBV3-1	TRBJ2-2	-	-	TGTGCCAGCAGCCCCACCCCGGGTTACGGGGAGCTGTTTTTT	CASSPTPGYGELFF
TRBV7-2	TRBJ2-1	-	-	TGTGCCAGCAGCAAGCGTGGGAGGTCCTCCTCCTACAATGAGCAGTTCTTC	CASSKRGRSSSYNEQFF
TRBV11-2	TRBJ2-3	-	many	TGTGCCAGCAGCTTCCTTACCCGCCGACGAGCAGATACGCAGTATTTT	CASSFLTRRRADTQYF
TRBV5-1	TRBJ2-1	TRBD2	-	TGCGCCAGCATCGAAAGCGGGGACTCCTACAATGAGCAGTTCTTC	CASIESGDSYNEQFF
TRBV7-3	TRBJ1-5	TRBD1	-	TGTGCCAGCAATCGGACAGGGGCGATTAGCAATCAGCCCCAGCATTTT	CASNRTGAISNQPQHF
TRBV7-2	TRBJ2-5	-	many	TGTGCCAGCAGCCCGCCGGGGAACCAAGAGACCCAGTACTTC	CASSPPGNQETQYF
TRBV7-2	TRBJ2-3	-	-	TGTGCCAGCAGCCAAGGTCATAGCACAGATACGCAGTATTTT	CASSQGHSTDTQYF
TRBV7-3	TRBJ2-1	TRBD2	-	TGTGCCAGCAGCCCCCTTGATTCGGGACTAGCGGGAGTATGGGAGCAGTTCTTC	CASSPLDSGLAGVWEQFF
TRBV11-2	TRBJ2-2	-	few	TGTGCCAGCAGCTACAACCATCTACCTTGGGACGGGGAGCTGTTTTTT	CASSYNHLPWDGELFF
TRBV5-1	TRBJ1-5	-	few	TGCGCCAGCAGCCCCGACAGTAGCAATCAGCCCCAGCATTTT	CASSPDSSNQPQHF
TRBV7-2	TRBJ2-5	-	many	TGTGCCAGCACCCGGGAGCCCCAAGAGACCCAGTACTTC	CASTREPQETQYF
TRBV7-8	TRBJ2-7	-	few	TGTGCCAGCAGCCCGGTCGCCCCGACCGAGCAGTACTTC	CASSPVAPTEQYF
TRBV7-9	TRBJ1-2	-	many	TGTGCCAGCAGCTTAGCGGCGGCACCTCACTATGGCTACACCTTC	CASSLAAAPHYGYTF
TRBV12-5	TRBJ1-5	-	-	TGTGCTAGTGGTACCGGCGGGGTAAATCAGCCCCAGCATTTT	CASGTGGVNQPQHF
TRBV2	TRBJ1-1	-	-	TGTGCCAGCAGTCGGGACACTCGGAACACTGAAGCTTTCTTT	CASSRDTRNTEAFF
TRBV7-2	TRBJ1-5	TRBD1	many	TGTGCCAGCAGCGCAGGGACAGGGTCTCATCAGCCCCAGCATTTT	CASSAGTGSHQPQHF
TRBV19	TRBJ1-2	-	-	TGTGCCACTAGGCCCGCGTCAGCGGGCTATGGCTACACCTTC	CATRPASAGYGYTF
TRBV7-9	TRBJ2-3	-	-	TGTGCCAGCAGCCCTGGGTTGCCGGGCGCGGATACGCAGTATTTT	CASSPGLPGADTQYF
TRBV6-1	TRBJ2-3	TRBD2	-	TGTGCCAGCACCCACGGGGGGGCTGGGACAGATACGCAGTATTTT	CASTHGGAGTDTQYF
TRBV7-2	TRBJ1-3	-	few	TGTGCCAGCAGCTTACTGGGGCTTGCTGGAAACACCATATATTTT	CASSLLGLAGNTIYF
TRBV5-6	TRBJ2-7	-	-	TGTGCCAGCAGCTTGTCAGGGACCTACGAGCAGTACTTC	CASSLSGTYEQYF
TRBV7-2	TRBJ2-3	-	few	TGTGCCAGCATGCAGGGGCTAACAAATACAGATACGCAGTATTTT	CASMQGLTNTDTQYF
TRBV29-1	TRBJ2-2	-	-	TGCAGCGTTGGTCGCCTGGGGTTAGGCGCCGGGGAGCTGTTTTTT	CSVGRLGLGAGELFF
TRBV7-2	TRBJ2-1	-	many	TGTGCCAGCAGCTTAGCGCGAGGTTCCTACAATGAGCAGTTCTTC	CASSLARGSYNEQFF
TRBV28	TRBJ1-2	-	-	TGTGCCAGCAGTCAAGGACAGAAAAACTATGGCTACACCTTC	CASSQGQKNYGYTF
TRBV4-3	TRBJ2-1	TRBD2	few	TGCGCCAGCAGCCAAGATATAGCTAGCGGGAGGGCCAATGAGCAGTTCTTC	CASSQDIASGRANEQFF
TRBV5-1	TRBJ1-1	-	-	TGCGCCAGCAGCCCTGGACAGTACATGAACACTGAAGCTTTCTTT	CASSPGQYMNTEAFF
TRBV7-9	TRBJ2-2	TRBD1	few	TGTGCCAGCAGCTCCTTGACAGGGTATAGCGGGGAGCTGTTTTTT	CASSSLTGYSGELFF
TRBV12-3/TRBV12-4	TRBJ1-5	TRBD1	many	TGTGCCAGCAGGTTGACAGGGGTGGGCAATCAGCCCCAGCATTTT	CASRLTGVGNQPQHF
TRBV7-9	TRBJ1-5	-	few	TGTGCCAGCAGCTTATCTTCTTCCGCTCAGGGACCCCAGCATTTT	CASSLSSSAQGPQHF
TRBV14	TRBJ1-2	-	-	TGTGCCAGCAGCCAAGATGGGTCGGGCTATGGCTACACCTTC	CASSQDGSGYGYTF
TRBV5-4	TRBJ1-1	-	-	TGTGCCAGCAGCTTACCCCCCAGCGGGGGGGGTGAAGCTTTCTTT	CASSLPPSGGGEAFF